Presented here are 24 T cell receptor beta chains from one specimen sequenced in a study of T cell responses to AZD1222 COVID-19 vaccine. The repertoire was sequenced with immunoSEQ multiplex PCR; TCRdb's copy has only in-frame clones and lacks some. Found here are 150,000 to 200,000 clones, roughly 94% of them singletons; the top ten hold 1% to 1.5%. The source material was peripheral blood, sampled 28 days after the second AZD1222 dose. The source of these receptors is an adult who received the AZD1222 COVID-19 vaccine.

V usage is TRBV19 and J usage is TRBJ1-5, with 7 bases matching TRBD1. J was trimmed by 7 bases and V by 2 bases; bases with no gene match: 8. Germline loops: CDR1 LNHDA, CDR2 SQIVND (reference sequence). This CDR3 is built from 15 residues. CDR3 residues: CASSITGALLQPQHF. CDR3 DNA sequence: TGTGCCAGTAGTATAACAGGGGCCCTATTGCAGCCCCAGCATTTT. The whole variable domain, filled in from reference TRBV19 and TRBJ1-5, reads DGGITQSPKYLFRKEGQNVTLSCEQNLNHDAMYWYRQDPGQGLRLIYYSQIVNDFQKGDIAEGYSVSREKKESFPLTVTSAQKNPTAFYLCASSITGALLQPQHFGDGTRLSIL.

V and J are TRBV9 and TRBJ2-2; 9 bases line up with TRBD1. Germline V CDR1 and CDR2: SGDLS, YYNGEE. V shed 4 bases, J shed 7 bases, and the junction held 11 bases outside the gene matches. There are 16 residues in the CDR3. The CDR3 is CASSPHRGRSGGELFF. CDR3 coding DNA: TGTGCCAGCAGCCCCCACAGGGGGCGATCGGGCGGGGAGCTGTTTTTT.

The chain recombines TRBV10-1 with TRBJ1-2; TRBD1 aligns across 11 bases. This CDR3 contains 13 residues. The ends lost 7 bases at V and 8 bases at J; junction bases unmatched: 6. Germline CDR1 reads WNHNN; CDR2 reads SYGVQD (reference sequence). CDR3 bases: TGCGCCAGCACCCGGGACAGGGGGGTCGGCTACACCTTC. It is translated as CASTRDRGVGYTF.

The rearrangement links TRBV5-1 to TRBJ1-6, with D unresolved. With 4 bases removed from V and 10 bases from J, the gap between germline ends came to 9 bases. The CDR3 spans 12 residues. Germline V gene sequence: CDR1 SGHRS, CDR2 YFSETQ. CDR3 in DNA: TGCGCCAGCAGCCTCGATAGATCACCCCTCCACTTT. It encodes CASSLDRSPLHF.

This clone was counted between two and nine times. The rearrangement uses TRBV11-1 and TRBJ2-2, with 10 bases lining up with TRBD2. CDR1 and CDR2 (germline): SGHAT, FQDESV (reference sequence). The ends lost 3 bases at V and 8 bases at J; junction bases unmatched: 3. CDR3 length: 14 amino acids. CDR3 DNA: TGTGCCAGCAGCTTCAGGACTAGCGGTGGGGAGCTGTTTTTT. Encoded protein: CASSFRTSGGELFF.

The chain combines TRBV10-1 with TRBJ1-1; a possible D gene is TRBD1 (6 bases). This CDR3 has 13 amino acids. Trimming left V 0 bases short and J 4 bases short, with 6 bases between. Germline V lookup: CDR1 WNHNN, CDR2 SYGVQD (reference sequence). CDR3 DNA sequence: TGCGCCAGCAGTGAGTCCAGGGGCACTGAAGCTTTCTTT. Amino acids: CASSESRGTEAFF.

The chain recombines TRBV4-2 with TRBJ1-4, with 9 bases aligning to TRBD1. Germline CDR1 and CDR2: LGHNA and YNFKEQ. Trimming took 4 bases from V and 5 from J; bases not matched to a gene: 8. The CDR3 loop spans 16 amino acids. Written as DNA, the CDR3 is TGTGCCAGCAGCCTACCGGGACAGGGAAAAAATGAAAAACTGTTTTTT. It translates to CASSLPGQGKNEKLFF.

V usage is TRBV12-3 or TRBV12-4 and J usage is TRBJ1-1; D gene uncertain. This CDR3 spans 12 amino acids. V was clipped by 4 bases and J by 10 bases, with 13 bases between them. This CDR3 is CASSSPSLIAFF. The CDR3 DNA reads TGTGCCAGCAGTTCCCCCAGCCTAATAGCTTTCTTT.

CDR3 nucleotide sequence: TGTGCCAGCAGCTTAGCGACAGCCTTCTCTGGAAACACCATATATTTT. Residues: CASSLATAFSGNTIYF. The chain couples TRBV7-2 to TRBJ1-3; maybe TRBD1 (5 bases). V was cut by 0 bases and J by 0 bases, with 9 bases left in between. From germline, CDR1 is SGHTA and CDR2 FQGNSA. The CDR3 covers 16 residues.

The V gene is TRBV5-4, the J gene TRBJ2-1, with D perhaps matching TRBD1 (5 bases). Germline V gene data show CDR1 as SGHNT and CDR2 as YYREEE (reference sequence). There are 16 residues in the CDR3. Between the trimmed V and J ends, which lost 4 bases and 3 bases, there was a span of 17 bases. CDR3 sequence: CASSTKEGANYNEQFF. The DNA of the CDR3 is TGTGCCAGCAGCACGAAAGAAGGGGCCAACTACAATGAGCAGTTCTTC.

The chain uses TRBV7-9 and TRBJ1-4, with 8 bases lining up with TRBD1. V trimming: 6 bases; J trimming: 0 bases; junction bases outside the gene matches: 9. Germline loops: CDR1 SEHNR, CDR2 FQNEAQ (reference sequence). The CDR3 loop spans 17 amino acids. DNA for the CDR3: TGTGCCAGCAGAATGACAGGGGTCTTAGCAACTAATGAAAAACTGTTTTTT. Translated, it gives CASRMTGVLATNEKLFF.

Note on this clone: A read error may account for a junction end that differs from germline. The chain couples TRBV20-1 to TRBJ1-2, with 8 bases matching TRBD1. Germline CDR1 DFQATT, CDR2 SNEGSKA (reference sequence). The CDR3 totals 10 residues. The CDR3 sequence is CSARFQQGDF. The CDR3 nucleotides read TGCAGTGCTAGGTTCCAACAGGGGGACTTC.

The chain couples TRBV19 to TRBJ1-4; 7 bases are a match to TRBD1. The germline CDR1 and CDR2 sequences are LNHDA and SQIVND (reference sequence). V shed 3 bases and J 1 base; nucleotides not matched to a gene: 11. CDR3 size: 18 residues. CDR3 in DNA: TGTGCCAGTAGTATCCGGAAGACAGGGTTGTTAACTAATGAAAAACTGTTTTTT. It yields the protein CASSIRKTGLLTNEKLFF.

The chain is built from TRBV14 and TRBJ1-2, with 11 bases fitting TRBD1. The V segment lost 6 bases and the J segment 10 bases; nucleotides outside the gene matches: 13. The germline CDR1 and CDR2 sequences are SGHDN and FVKESK. This CDR3 region has 15 residues. Here the CDR3 reads CASSQGSRTGGVYTF. The CDR3 DNA follows: TGTGCCAGCAGTCAGGGATCGAGGACAGGGGGCGTCTACACCTTC.

The chain combines TRBV28 with TRBJ2-1; 11 positions agree with TRBD1. The CDR3 runs 16 residues. Losses at the gene ends were 10 bases for V and 7 bases for J; bases not matched to a gene: 15. Germline CDR1 is MDHEN and CDR2 is SYDVKM. This CDR3 is CAITSPGQGAVNEQFF. The CDR3 DNA is TGTGCCATCACTTCCCCCGGACAGGGGGCTGTAAATGAGCAGTTCTTC.

The chain is built from TRBV7-3 and TRBJ2-7, with TRBD2 as a possible D gene (5 bases). Germline CDR1 and CDR2: SGHTA and FQGTGA. There are 13 residues in the CDR3. Trimming removed 5 bases at V and 6 bases at J, with 14 bases between. Written as DNA, the CDR3 is TGTGCCAGCAGCCCGGCGGGTGGCGGCGAGCAGTACTTC. This gives the protein CASSPAGGGEQYF.

The gene calls are TRBV6-5 and TRBJ2-3; D is possibly TRBD2 (6 bases). Germline CDR1 reads MNHEY; CDR2 reads SVGAGI. Between the trimmed V and J ends, which lost 6 bases and 0 bases, there was a span of 13 bases. This CDR3 contains 15 residues. The CDR3 DNA reads as TGTGCCAGCAGGGTGGGCGGGGTCAGCACAGATACGCAGTATTTT. Its protein product is CASRVGGVSTDTQYF.

The rearrangement joins TRBV27 to TRBJ2-3, with a possible D match to TRBD1 (6 bases). CDR1 is MNHEY and CDR2 is SMNVEV in the germline V gene (reference sequence). The CDR3 is 16 amino acids. Trimming took 5 bases from V and 3 from J, leaving 18 bases between them. This chain's CDR3 is CASSPRGLRGTDTQYF. CDR3 in DNA: TGTGCCAGCAGTCCTCGCGGATTGAGGGGGACAGATACGCAGTATTTT.

The chain has TRBV12-3 or TRBV12-4 and TRBJ1-2, with 8 nucleotides matching TRBD1. The CDR3 extends over 11 amino acids. V was pared by 4 bases and J by 11 bases, with 3 bases of the junction left unmatched. CDR3 nucleotide sequence: TGTGCCAGCAGTTGGGGACAGGCTTACACCTTC. This gives the protein CASSWGQAYTF.

The J gene is TRBJ1-1, the V gene TRBV11-3; unclear D gene. This CDR3 has 13 amino acids. Germline V lookup: CDR1 SGHNT, CDR2 YENEEA. V dropped 1 base and J dropped 5 bases, with 8 bases sitting between them. This CDR3 is CASSLGGQTEAFF. CDR3 nucleotide sequence: TGTGCCAGCAGCTTAGGAGGGCAGACTGAAGCTTTCTTT.

This rearrangement joins TRBV2 to TRBJ1-1; possibly TRBD1 for D (5 bases). The V and J ends lost 9 bases and 0 bases respectively, with 23 bases between them. The germline V gene has CDR1 SNHLY and CDR2 FYNNEI. CDR3 size: 17 residues. The CDR3 reads CASTPVEGLTMNTEAFF. The CDR3 nucleotides are TGTGCCAGTACCCCAGTGGAGGGGTTGACCATGAACACTGAAGCTTTCTTT.

The chain employs TRBV27 and TRBJ1-3; the match to TRBD1 covers 7 bases. Germline assignment: CDR1 MNHEY and CDR2 SMNVEV (reference sequence). The J segment lost 0 bases and the V segment lost 5 bases, leaving 7 bases of the junction unmatched. This CDR3 is built from 16 residues. As DNA, the CDR3 is TGTGCCAGCAGTCTAGGGGGCCCCTTCTCTGGAAACACCATATATTTT. Residues: CASSLGGPFSGNTIYF.

The rearrangement links TRBV10-3 to TRBJ2-1; 8 bases fit TRBD2. The CDR3 sequence is 15 residues long. The germline gives CDR1 ENHRY, CDR2 SYGVKD. V lost 3 bases to trimming and J lost 2 bases; unmatched junction nucleotides: 3. CDR3 residues: CAISDDSGTYNEQFF. The CDR3 bases are TGTGCCATCAGTGACGATAGCGGGACCTACAATGAGCAGTTCTTC.

The genes are TRBV13 and TRBJ2-3; the match to TRBD2 covers 16 bases. This CDR3 contains 17 residues. V shed 0 bases and J 9 bases; nucleotides not matched to a gene: 6. Germline V gene lookup returns CDR1 PRHDT and CDR2 FYEKMQ (reference sequence). DNA for the CDR3: TGTGCCAGCAGCTTAGGCCTGGGACTAGCGGGGGGGAGCACGCAGTATTTT. Its translation: CASSLGLGLAGGSTQYF.